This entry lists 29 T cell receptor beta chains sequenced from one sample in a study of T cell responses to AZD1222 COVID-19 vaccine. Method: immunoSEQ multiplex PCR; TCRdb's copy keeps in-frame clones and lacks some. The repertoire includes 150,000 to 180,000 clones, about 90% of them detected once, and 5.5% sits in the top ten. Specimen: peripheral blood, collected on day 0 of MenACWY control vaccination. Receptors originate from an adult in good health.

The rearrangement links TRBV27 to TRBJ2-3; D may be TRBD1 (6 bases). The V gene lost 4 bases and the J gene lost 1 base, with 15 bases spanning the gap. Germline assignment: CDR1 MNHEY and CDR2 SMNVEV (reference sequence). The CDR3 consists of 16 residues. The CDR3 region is CASSSSQGRGTDTQYF. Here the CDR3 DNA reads TGTGCCAGCAGTTCATCACAGGGACGGGGCACAGATACGCAGTATTTT.

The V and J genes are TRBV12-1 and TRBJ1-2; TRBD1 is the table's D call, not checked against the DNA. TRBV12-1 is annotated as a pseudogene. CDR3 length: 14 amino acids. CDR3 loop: CASSPRDRYVGYTF. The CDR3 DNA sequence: TGTGCCAGCAGCCCGCGGGACAGGTATGTAGGCTACACCTTC.

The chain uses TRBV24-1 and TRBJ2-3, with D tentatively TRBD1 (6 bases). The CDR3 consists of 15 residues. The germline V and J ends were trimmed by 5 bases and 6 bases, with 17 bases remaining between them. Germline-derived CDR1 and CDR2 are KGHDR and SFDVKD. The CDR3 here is CATSGREGGRDTQYF. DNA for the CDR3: TGTGCCACCAGTGGCCGGGAAGGGGGTCGGGATACGCAGTATTTT.

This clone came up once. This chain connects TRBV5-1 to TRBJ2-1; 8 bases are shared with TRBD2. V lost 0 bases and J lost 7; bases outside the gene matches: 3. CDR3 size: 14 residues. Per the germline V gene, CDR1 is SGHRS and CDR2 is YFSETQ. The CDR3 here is CASSLVASGNEQFF. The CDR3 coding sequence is TGCGCCAGCAGCTTGGTGGCTAGCGGGAATGAGCAGTTCTTC.

The CDR3 loop reads CASSSYGDYTF. The CDR3 nucleotides are TGTGCCAGCAGTTCCTATGGTGACTACACCTTC. The chain carries TRBV9 and TRBJ1-2; no clear D. This CDR3 spans 11 amino acids. Trimming removed 5 bases from V and 10 bases from J, with 12 bases in between. The germline CDR1 and CDR2 sequences are SGDLS and YYNGEE.

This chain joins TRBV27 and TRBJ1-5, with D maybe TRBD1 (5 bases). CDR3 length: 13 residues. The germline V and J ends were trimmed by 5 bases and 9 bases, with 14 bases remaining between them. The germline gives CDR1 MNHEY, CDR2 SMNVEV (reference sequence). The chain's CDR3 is CASSRQLLGPQHF. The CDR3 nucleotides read TGTGCCAGCAGTCGACAGCTCCTCGGGCCCCAGCATTTT.

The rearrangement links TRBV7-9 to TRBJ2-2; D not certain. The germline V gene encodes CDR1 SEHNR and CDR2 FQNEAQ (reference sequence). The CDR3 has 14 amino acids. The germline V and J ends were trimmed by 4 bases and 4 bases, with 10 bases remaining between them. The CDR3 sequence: CASSSRTATGELFF. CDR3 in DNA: TGTGCCAGCAGCTCCCGCACGGCCACCGGGGAGCTGTTTTTT.

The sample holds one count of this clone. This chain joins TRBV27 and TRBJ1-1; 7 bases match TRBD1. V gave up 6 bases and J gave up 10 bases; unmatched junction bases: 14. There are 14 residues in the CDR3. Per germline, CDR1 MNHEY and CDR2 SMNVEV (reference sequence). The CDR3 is CASSKQTRGAGAFF. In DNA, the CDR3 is TGTGCCAGCAGCAAACAGACCAGGGGGGCCGGAGCTTTCTTT.

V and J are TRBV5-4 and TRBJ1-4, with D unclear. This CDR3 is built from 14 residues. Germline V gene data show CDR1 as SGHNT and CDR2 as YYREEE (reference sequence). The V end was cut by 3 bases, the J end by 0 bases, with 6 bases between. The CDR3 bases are TGTGCCAGCAGCTCAGGTGCAACTAATGAAAAACTGTTTTTT. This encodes CASSSGATNEKLFF.

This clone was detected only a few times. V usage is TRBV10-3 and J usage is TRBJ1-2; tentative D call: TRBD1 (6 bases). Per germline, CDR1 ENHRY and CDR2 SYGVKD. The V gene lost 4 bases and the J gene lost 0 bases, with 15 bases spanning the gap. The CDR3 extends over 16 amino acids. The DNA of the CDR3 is TGTGCCATCAGTGCGGGGGGGGCGAGGGCTAACTATGGCTACACCTTC. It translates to CAISAGGARANYGYTF.

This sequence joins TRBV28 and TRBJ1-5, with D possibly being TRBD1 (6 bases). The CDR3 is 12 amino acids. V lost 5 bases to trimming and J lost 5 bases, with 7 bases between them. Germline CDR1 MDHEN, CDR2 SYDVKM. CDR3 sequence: CASSRTDQPQHF. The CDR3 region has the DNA TGTGCCAGCAGTCGGACAGATCAGCCCCAGCATTTT.

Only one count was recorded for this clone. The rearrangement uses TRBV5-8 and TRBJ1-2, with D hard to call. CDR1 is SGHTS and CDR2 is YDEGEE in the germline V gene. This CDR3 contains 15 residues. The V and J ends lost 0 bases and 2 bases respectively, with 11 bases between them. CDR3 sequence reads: CASSLVGGPNYGYTF. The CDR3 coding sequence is TGTGCCAGCAGCTTGGTGGGCGGACCGAACTATGGCTACACCTTC.

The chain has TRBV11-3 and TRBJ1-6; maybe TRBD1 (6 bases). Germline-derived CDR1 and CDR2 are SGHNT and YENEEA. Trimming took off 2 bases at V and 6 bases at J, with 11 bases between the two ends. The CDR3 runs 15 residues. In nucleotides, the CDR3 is TGTGCCAGCAGCTTAATGACAGGCCTTAATTCACCCCTCCACTTT. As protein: CASSLMTGLNSPLHF.

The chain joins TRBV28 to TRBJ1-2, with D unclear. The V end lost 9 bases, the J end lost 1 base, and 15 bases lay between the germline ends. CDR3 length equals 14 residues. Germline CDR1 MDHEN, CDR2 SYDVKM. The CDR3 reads CASDSSGFNYGYTF. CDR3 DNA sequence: TGTGCCAGTGACTCCTCGGGTTTTAACTATGGCTACACCTTC.

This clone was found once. CDR3 nucleotide sequence: TGTGCCACCAGCAGCCGGTCAGGGCTAGCGGAAGAGACCCAGTACTTC. Translation: CATSSRSGLAEETQYF. The rearrangement joins TRBV15 to TRBJ2-5, with 7 bases aligning to TRBD2. CDR1 and CDR2 from the germline V gene are LNHNV and YYDKDF (reference sequence). The CDR3 contains 16 residues. The V gene end was trimmed by 3 bases and the J gene end by 3 bases; junction bases not matched to a gene: 10. The full variable domain, its missing parts supplied by reference TRBV15 and TRBJ2-5, is DAMVIQNPRYQVTQFGKPVTLSCSQTLNHNVMYWYQQKSSQAPKLLFHYYDKDFNNEADTPDNFQSRRPNTSFCFLDIRSPGLGDTAMYLCATSSRSGLAEETQYFGPGTRLLVL.

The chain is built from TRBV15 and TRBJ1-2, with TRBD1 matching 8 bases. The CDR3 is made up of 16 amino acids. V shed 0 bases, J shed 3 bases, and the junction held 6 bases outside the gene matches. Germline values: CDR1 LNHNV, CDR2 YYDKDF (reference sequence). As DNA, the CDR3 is TGTGCCACCAGCAGAGATGTGGGGGGACAGGACTATGGCTACACCTTC. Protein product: CATSRDVGGQDYGYTF.

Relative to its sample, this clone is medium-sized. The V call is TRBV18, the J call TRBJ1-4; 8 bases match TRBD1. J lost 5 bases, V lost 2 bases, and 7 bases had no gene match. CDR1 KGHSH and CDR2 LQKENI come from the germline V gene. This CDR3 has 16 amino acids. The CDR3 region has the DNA TGTGCCAGCTCACCAGTCGCAGGGGGCGTGAATGAAAAACTGTTTTTT. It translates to CASSPVAGGVNEKLFF.

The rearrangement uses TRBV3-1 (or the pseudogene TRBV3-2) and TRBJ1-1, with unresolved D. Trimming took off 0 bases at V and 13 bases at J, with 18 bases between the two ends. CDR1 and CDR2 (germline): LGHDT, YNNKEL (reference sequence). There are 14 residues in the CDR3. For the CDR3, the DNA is TGTGCCAGCAGCCAAGATCTTGGGATGGAGCGGGGTTTCTTT. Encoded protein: CASSQDLGMERGFF.

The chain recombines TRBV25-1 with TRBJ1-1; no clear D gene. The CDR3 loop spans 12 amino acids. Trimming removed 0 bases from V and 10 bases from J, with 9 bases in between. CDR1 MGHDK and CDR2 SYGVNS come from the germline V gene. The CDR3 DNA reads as TGTGCCAGCAGTGAATATGCCGGTGCAGCTTTCTTT. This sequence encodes CASSEYAGAAFF.

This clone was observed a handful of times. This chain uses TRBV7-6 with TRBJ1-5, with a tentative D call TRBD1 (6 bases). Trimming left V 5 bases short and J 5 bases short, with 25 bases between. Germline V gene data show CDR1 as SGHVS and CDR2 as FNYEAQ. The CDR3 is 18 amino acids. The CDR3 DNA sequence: TGTGCCAGCAGCGGGGGTCCTCCAGGGGAAGGGGGTTATCAGCCCCAGCATTTT. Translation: CASSGGPPGEGGYQPQHF. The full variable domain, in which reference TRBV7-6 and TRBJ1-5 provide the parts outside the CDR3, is GAGVSQSPRYKVTKRGQDVALRCDPISGHVSLYWYRQALGQGPEFLTYFNYEAQQDKSGLPNDRFSAERPEGSISTLTIQRTEQRDSAMYRCASSGGPPGEGGYQPQHFGDGTRLSIL.

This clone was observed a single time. CDR3 in amino acids: CASSSPGQRGYTF. CDR3 DNA: TGTGCCAGCAGCTCTCCGGGACAGAGAGGCTACACCTTC. The V gene is TRBV11-1, the J gene TRBJ1-2; 7 bases map to TRBD1. This CDR3 has 13 residues. Germline loops: CDR1 SGHAT, CDR2 FQDESV (reference sequence). J was trimmed by 8 bases and V by 4 bases; bases with no gene match: 7.

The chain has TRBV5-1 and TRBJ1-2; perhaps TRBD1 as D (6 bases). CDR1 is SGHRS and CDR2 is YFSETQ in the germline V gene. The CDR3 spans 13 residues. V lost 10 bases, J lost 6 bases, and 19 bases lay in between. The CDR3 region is CAARGGAGDGYTF. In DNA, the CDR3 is TGCGCCGCCAGAGGGGGGGCGGGTGATGGCTACACCTTC. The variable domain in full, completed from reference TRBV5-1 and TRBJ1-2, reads KAGVTQTPRYLIKTRGQQVTLSCSPISGHRSVSWYQQTPGQGLQFLFEYFSETQRNKGNFPGRFSGRQFSNSRSEMNVSTLELGDSALYLCAARGGAGDGYTFGSGTRLTVV.

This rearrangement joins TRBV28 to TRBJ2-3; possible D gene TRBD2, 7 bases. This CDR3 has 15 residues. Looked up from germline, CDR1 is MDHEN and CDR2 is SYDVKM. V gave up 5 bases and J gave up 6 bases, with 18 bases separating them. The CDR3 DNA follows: TGTGCCAGCAGTGTCCATCTAGGGGGGGCGGATACGCAGTATTTT. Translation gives CASSVHLGGADTQYF.

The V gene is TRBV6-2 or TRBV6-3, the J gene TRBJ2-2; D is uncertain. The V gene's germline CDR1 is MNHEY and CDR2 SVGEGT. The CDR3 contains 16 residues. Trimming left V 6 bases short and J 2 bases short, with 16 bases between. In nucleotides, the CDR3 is TGTGCCAGCAGCCCTCCCTGGGCAGTCAACACCGGGGAGCTGTTTTTT. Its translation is CASSPPWAVNTGELFF.

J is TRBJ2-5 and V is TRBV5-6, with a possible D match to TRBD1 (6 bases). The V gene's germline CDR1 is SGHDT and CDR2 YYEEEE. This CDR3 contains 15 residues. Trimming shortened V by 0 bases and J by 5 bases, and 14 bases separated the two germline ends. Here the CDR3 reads CASSLVGQRRETQYF. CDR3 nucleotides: TGTGCCAGCAGCTTGGTCGGACAGAGGAGGGAGACCCAGTACTTC.

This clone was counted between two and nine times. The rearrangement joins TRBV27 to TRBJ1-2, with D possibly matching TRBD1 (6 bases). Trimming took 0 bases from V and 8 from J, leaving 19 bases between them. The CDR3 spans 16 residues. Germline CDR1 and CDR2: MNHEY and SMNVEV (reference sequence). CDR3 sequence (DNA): TGTGCCAGCAGTTTATCGAGGGGCAGGGGAGGTTCCGGCTACACCTTC. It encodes CASSLSRGRGGSGYTF.

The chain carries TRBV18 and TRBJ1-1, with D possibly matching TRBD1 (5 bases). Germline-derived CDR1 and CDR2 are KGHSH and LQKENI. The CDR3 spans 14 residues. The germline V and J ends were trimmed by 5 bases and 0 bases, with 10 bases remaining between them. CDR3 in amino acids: CASSAQQVNTEAFF. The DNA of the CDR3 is TGTGCCAGCTCAGCTCAACAGGTGAACACTGAAGCTTTCTTT.

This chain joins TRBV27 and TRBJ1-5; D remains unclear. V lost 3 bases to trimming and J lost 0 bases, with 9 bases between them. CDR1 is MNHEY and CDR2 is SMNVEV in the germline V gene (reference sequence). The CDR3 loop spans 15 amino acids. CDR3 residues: CASSFGRNSNQPQHF. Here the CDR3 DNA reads TGTGCCAGCAGTTTCGGCAGGAATAGCAATCAGCCCCAGCATTTT.

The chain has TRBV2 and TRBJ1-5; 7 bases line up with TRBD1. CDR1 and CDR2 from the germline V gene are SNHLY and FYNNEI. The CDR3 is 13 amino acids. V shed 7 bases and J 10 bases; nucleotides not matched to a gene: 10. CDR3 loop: CASNWDSEDPQHF. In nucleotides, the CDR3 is TGTGCCAGCAACTGGGACAGCGAGGACCCCCAGCATTTT.